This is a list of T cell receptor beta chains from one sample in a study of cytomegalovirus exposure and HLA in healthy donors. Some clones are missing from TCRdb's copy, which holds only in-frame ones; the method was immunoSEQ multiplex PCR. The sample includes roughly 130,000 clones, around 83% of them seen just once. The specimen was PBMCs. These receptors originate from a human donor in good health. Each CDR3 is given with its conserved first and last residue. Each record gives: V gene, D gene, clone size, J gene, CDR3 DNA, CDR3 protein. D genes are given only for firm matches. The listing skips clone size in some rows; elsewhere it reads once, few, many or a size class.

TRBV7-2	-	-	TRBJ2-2	TGTGCCAGCAGCTCCCGACGGGTCGACACCGGGGAGCTGTTTTTT	CASSSRRVDTGELFF
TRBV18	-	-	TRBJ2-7	TGTGCCAGCTCACCGACAGCCACCTACGAGCAGTACTTC	CASSPTATYEQYF
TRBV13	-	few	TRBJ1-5	TGTGCCAGCAGCTGGGGCCGCTTGGGCAATCAGCCCCAGCATTTT	CASSWGRLGNQPQHF
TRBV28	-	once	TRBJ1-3	TGTGCCAGCAGTTCCGGGAAACTTAATTGGGACACCATATATTTT	CASSSGKLNWDTIYF
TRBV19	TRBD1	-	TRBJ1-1	TGTGCCAGTAGCCTGGTTGACAGGGGATACACTGAAGCTTTCTTT	CASSLVDRGYTEAFF
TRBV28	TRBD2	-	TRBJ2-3	TGTGCCAGCAGCGGGACTAGCGGGGGGAGGGTATGGGCAGATACGCAGTATTTT	CASSGTSGGRVWADTQYF
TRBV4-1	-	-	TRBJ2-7	TGCGCCAGCAGCCTTACTGGGGGGTCGGGCGAGCAGTACTTC	CASSLTGGSGEQYF
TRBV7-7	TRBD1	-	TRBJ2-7	TGTGCTAGCAGCTTGGGACAGGGTCCTTCCTACGAGCAGTACTTC	CASSLGQGPSYEQYF
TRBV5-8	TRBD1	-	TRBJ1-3	TGTGCCAGCAGCCATTTTGGACAGGGGGATGGAAACACCATATATTTT	CASSHFGQGDGNTIYF
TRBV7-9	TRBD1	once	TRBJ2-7	TGTTCCAGCAGCACTCCCGGGGACAGGTTTGGCGCAACCTACGAGCAGTACTTC	CSSSTPGDRFGATYEQYF
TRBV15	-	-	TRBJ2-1	TGTGCCACCAGCAGAGATTATCACGAAGGGGGTTACAATGAGCAGTTCTTC	CATSRDYHEGGYNEQFF
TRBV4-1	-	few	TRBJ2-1	TGCGCCAGCAGCCACACCTTGGAGCCCAATGAGCAGTTCTTC	CASSHTLEPNEQFF
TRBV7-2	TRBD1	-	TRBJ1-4	TGTGCCAGCAGCTCCCTCAGGGGGCCAAATGAAAAACTGTTTTTT	CASSSLRGPNEKLFF
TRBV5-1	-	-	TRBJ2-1	TGCGCCAGCAGCCTGACTAGTGGGGCTGGTCCTGTCGGGTCCTACAATGAGCAGTTCTTC	CASSLTSGAGPVGSYNEQFF
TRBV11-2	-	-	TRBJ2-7	TGTGCCAGCAGCCAAACTCGGGGGGCTGCAAAATTCAGCTCCTACGAGCAGTACTTC	CASSQTRGAAKFSSYEQYF
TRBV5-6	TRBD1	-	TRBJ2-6	TGTGCCAGCAGCTGGGACAGGACGGGGGCCAACGTCCTGACTTTC	CASSWDRTGANVLTF
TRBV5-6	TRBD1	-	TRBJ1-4	TGTGCCAGCAGCCTACGGACAGGGGGCGGTGAAAAACTGTTTTTT	CASSLRTGGGEKLFF
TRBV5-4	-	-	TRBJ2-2	TGTGCCAGCAGCTTTGGGACTCTGGAGCTGTTTTTT	CASSFGTLELFF
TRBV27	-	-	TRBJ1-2	TGTGCCAGCAGTTTGGCCGGGAGGGGCTATGGCTACACCTTC	CASSLAGRGYGYTF
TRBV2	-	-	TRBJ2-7	TGTGCCAGCAGCCCAGCTTCGACAGACCTCACGGACGAGCAGTACTTC	CASSPASTDLTDEQYF
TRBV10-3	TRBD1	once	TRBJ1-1	TGTGCCATCAACGGACAGGGCGGCAACACTGAAGCTTTCTTT	CAINGQGGNTEAFF
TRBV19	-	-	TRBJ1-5	TGTGCCAGTAGTACCGGGTGGCAGCCCCAGCATTTT	CASSTGWQPQHF
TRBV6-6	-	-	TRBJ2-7	TGTGCCAGCAGTTACTCAACAGGGGAGCAGTACTTC	CASSYSTGEQYF
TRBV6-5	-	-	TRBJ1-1	TGTGCCAGCAGTCCCGCGGGTCTGGCTGAAGCTTTCTTT	CASSPAGLAEAFF
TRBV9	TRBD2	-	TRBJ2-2	TGTGCCAGCAGCGTCATTTCGGGGGGGCGAACCGGGGAGCTGTTTTTT	CASSVISGGRTGELFF
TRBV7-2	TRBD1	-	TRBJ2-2	TGTGCCAGCAGCCCGAGACAGGGGGCCGGCACCGGGGAGCTGTTTTTT	CASSPRQGAGTGELFF
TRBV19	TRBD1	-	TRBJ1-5	TGTGCCAGTAGTATATCCGGGACAGGGGGCAATCAGCCCCAGCATTTT	CASSISGTGGNQPQHF
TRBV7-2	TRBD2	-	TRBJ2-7	TGTGCCAGCAGCCCAGGGACTAGCGGGGATTTGTACGAGCAGTACTTC	CASSPGTSGDLYEQYF
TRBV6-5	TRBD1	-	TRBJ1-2	TGTGCCAGCAGTCTATGGACAGGGACGGCTTATGGCTACACCTTC	CASSLWTGTAYGYTF
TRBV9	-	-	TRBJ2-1	TGTGCCAGCAGCCCTCGTCTAGGCAGCTCCTACAATGAGCAGTTCTTC	CASSPRLGSSYNEQFF
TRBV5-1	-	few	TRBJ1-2	TGTGCCAGCAGCTCGGACACCTATGGCTACACCTTC	CASSSDTYGYTF
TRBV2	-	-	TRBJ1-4	TGTGCCAGCACCAGGGTAGCAACAACTAATGAAAAACTGTTTTTT	CASTRVATTNEKLFF
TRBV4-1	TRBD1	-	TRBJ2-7	TGCGCCAGCAGCCAAGGTCCCCTCGGACAGGGGCGATACGAGCAGTACTTC	CASSQGPLGQGRYEQYF
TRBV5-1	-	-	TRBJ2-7	TGCGCCAGCACCCCCCGGGGCTCCTACGAGCAGTACTTC	CASTPRGSYEQYF
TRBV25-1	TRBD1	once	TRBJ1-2	TGTGCCAGCAGTGAAGTTACGGGCGACAGGGTGTATGGCTACACCTTC	CASSEVTGDRVYGYTF
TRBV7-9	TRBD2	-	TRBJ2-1	TGTGCCAGCAGCTCGGGGGCCGGGGGGGACTACAATGAGCAGTTCTTC	CASSSGAGGDYNEQFF
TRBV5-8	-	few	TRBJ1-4	TGTGCCAGCAGCCTAACACGCCCCGTCCGGGGACTGTTTTTT	CASSLTRPVRGLFF
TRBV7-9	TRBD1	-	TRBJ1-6	TGTGCCAGCAGCTTAAGGACAGGGTTGAATTCACCCCTCCACTTT	CASSLRTGLNSPLHF
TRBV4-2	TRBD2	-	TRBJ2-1	TGTGCCAGCAGCCAAGATTGGGAGCGGGGGATCAATGAGCAGTTCTTC	CASSQDWERGINEQFF
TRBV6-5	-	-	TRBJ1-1	TGTGCCAGCAGTTTCGGGGGTCACACTGAAGCTTTCTTT	CASSFGGHTEAFF
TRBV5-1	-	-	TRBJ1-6	TGCGCCAGCAGCTTGAATCAGGGTAATTCACCCCTCCACTTT	CASSLNQGNSPLHF
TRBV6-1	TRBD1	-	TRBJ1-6	TGTGCCAGCGGTGACGCAGGGGGAAATTCACCCCTCCACTTT	CASGDAGGNSPLHF
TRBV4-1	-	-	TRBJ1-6	TGCGCCAGCAGCCCTCGGGACTTAAATTCACCCCTCCACTTT	CASSPRDLNSPLHF
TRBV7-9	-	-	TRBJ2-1	TGTTCCAGCAGCGCCCGGGGTAGTGAGCAGTTCTTC	CSSSARGSEQFF
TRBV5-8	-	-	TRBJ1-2	TGTGCCAGCAGCTTCATCTACAGGCGTAACTATGGCTACACCTTC	CASSFIYRRNYGYTF
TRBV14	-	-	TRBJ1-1	TGTGCCAGCAGTCAGAACGATCAGGGCGACACTGAAGCTTTCTTT	CASSQNDQGDTEAFF
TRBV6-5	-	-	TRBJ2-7	TGTGCCAGCAGGTCCTTGGCGGACTCCTACGAGCAGTACTTC	CASRSLADSYEQYF
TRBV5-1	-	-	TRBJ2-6	TGCGCCAGCAGCCTCTACTCTGGGGCCAACGTCCTGACTTTC	CASSLYSGANVLTF
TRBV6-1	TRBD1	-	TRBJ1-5	TGTGCCATTGGGACAGGAGATAGCAATCAGCCCCAGCATTTT	CAIGTGDSNQPQHF
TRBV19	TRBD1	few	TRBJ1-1	TGTGCCAGCGGGTTTGGACAGGGACTGAACACTGAAGCTTTCTTT	CASGFGQGLNTEAFF
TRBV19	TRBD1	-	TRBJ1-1	TGTGCCACCAAGACAGGGGGCACTGAAGCTTTCTTT	CATKTGGTEAFF
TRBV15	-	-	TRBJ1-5	TGTGCCACCAGCAGAGAAAATCCCACTATCAATCAGCCCCAGCATTTT	CATSRENPTINQPQHF